Following are 21 T cell receptor beta chains from one sample sequenced in a study of CD8 T cells in Susac syndrome. With random hexamers, about 0.5 to 1 ug RNA was reverse transcribed. TCRdb processed the immunoSEQ multiplex PCR reads anew with MiXCR; each CDR3 protein has one entry. Of 100,000 to 150,000 distinct CDR3 sequences listed, over 85% are singletons. The sample consisted of CD8+ T cells from PBMCs. The receptors were gathered from a human donor with Susac syndrome.

The chain joins TRBV7-8 to TRBJ2-2; maybe TRBD2 (5 bases). V was shortened by 0 bases and J by 1 base, with 15 bases between the two germline ends. CDR1 and CDR2 (germline): SGHVS, FQNEAQ. The CDR3 extends over 18 amino acids. The CDR3: CASSLAISLEGNTGELFF. CDR3 DNA: TGTGCCAGCAGCTTAGCGATATCACTAGAGGGGAACACCGGGGAGCTGTTTTTT. Full variable domain (rest looked up from reference TRBV7-8 and TRBJ2-2): GAGVSQSPRYKVAKRGQDVALRCDPISGHVSLFWYQQALGQGPEFLTYFQNEAQLDKSGLPSDRFFAERPEGSVSTLKIQRTQQEDSAVYLCASSLAISLEGNTGELFFGEGSRLTVL.

The V call is TRBV12-3 or TRBV12-4, the J call TRBJ1-1; the D gene is possibly TRBD1 (5 bases). V lost 7 bases and J lost 4, with 16 bases in between. This CDR3 is built from 14 residues. Here the CDR3 reads CASTSLGGTTEAFF. CDR3 nucleotides: TGTGCCAGCACCTCGCTTGGGGGGACCACTGAAGCTTTCTTT.

The chain joins TRBV20-1 to TRBJ1-5; D not certain. CDR1 DFQATT and CDR2 SNEGSKA come from the germline V gene (reference sequence). Trimming stripped 0 bases from V and 3 bases from J, with 12 bases between. CDR3 length equals 15 residues. In nucleotides, the CDR3 is TGCAGTGCTAGAGATCTAAACTACATCAATCAGCCCCAGCATTTT. This encodes CSARDLNYINQPQHF.

The rearrangement links TRBV7-9 to TRBJ1-6; D possibly corresponds to TRBD1 (5 bases). CDR1 and CDR2 (germline): SEHNR, FQNEAQ (reference sequence). V lost 1 base, J lost 2 bases, and 6 bases lay in between. The CDR3 totals 15 residues. CDR3 residues: CASSLVGPYNSPLHF. The DNA of the CDR3 is TGTGCCAGCAGCTTAGTGGGGCCCTATAATTCACCCCTCCACTTT. The full variable domain, its missing parts supplied by reference TRBV7-9 and TRBJ1-6, is DTGVSQNPRHKITKRGQNVTFRCDPISEHNRLYWYRQTLGQGPEFLTYFQNEAQLEKSRLLSDRFSAERPKGSFSTLEIQRTEQGDSAMYLCASSLVGPYNSPLHFGNGTRLTVT.

The J gene is TRBJ2-7, the V gene TRBV20-1; D uncertain. The CDR3 is made up of 15 amino acids. Deletions cut 0 bases from V and 5 bases from J, with 17 bases between. The V gene's germline CDR1 is DFQATT and CDR2 SNEGSKA (reference sequence). The CDR3: CSAREDERWPNEQYF. The CDR3 nucleotides read TGCAGTGCTAGAGAGGACGAGAGGTGGCCTAACGAGCAGTACTTC.

The V gene is TRBV6-5, the J gene TRBJ2-3; 9 bases match TRBD2. Unmatched junction bases numbered 4, after V lost 5 bases and J lost 1 base. The CDR3 covers 15 residues. Germline V gene lookup returns CDR1 MNHEY and CDR2 SVGAGI. The CDR3 region has the DNA TGTGCCAGCAGTATTATAGCGGGGGGCACAGATACGCAGTATTTT. Its protein product is CASSIIAGGTDTQYF.

V gene TRBV28 combines with J gene TRBJ2-7; D is unclear. There are 13 residues in the CDR3. Trimming took 7 bases from V and 4 from J, leaving 14 bases between them. The V gene's germline CDR1 is MDHEN and CDR2 SYDVKM. This CDR3 reads CASITSGLYEQYF. CDR3 coding DNA: TGTGCCAGCATAACCTCTGGGCTTTACGAGCAGTACTTC.

The genes are TRBV12-3 or TRBV12-4 and TRBJ2-3; possible D gene TRBD2, 6 bases. Trimming took 3 bases from V and 2 from J, leaving 15 bases between them. The CDR3 consists of 16 residues. This CDR3 reads CASSLDSRGLTDTQYF. CDR3 nucleotides: TGTGCCAGCAGTTTGGATTCGCGGGGCCTCACAGATACGCAGTATTTT.

The J gene is TRBJ2-1, the V gene TRBV12-3 or TRBV12-4; unclear D gene. The CDR3 spans 12 residues. V gave up 1 base and J gave up 8 bases, with 6 bases separating them. For the CDR3, the DNA is TGTGCCAGCAGTTTAGGTGATGATGAGCAGTTCTTC. Translated, it gives CASSLGDDEQFF.

The rearrangement uses TRBV4-3 and TRBJ1-4; 8 nucleotides align to TRBD1. With 0 bases clipped from V and 5 bases from J, the junction kept 2 bases outside the gene matches. CDR1 LGHNA and CDR2 YSLEER come from the germline V gene. This CDR3 has 15 amino acids. DNA for the CDR3: TGCGCCAGCAGCCAAGACTGGGACAGGAATGAAAAACTGTTTTTT. Amino acid sequence: CASSQDWDRNEKLFF.

This chain joins TRBV4-2 and TRBJ1-2; D is unresolved. This CDR3 is 12 amino acids long. The germline V gene encodes CDR1 LGHNA and CDR2 YNFKEQ. The ends were cut back, 1 base at V and 5 bases at J, with 5 bases in the middle. CDR3 coding DNA: TGTGCCAGCAGCCAAGCGGCGTATGGCTACACCTTC. This translates into CASSQAAYGYTF.

This chain uses TRBV6-4 with TRBJ2-1, with 7 bases fitting TRBD1. CDR3 length: 16 amino acids. The junction had 7 bases not matched to a gene; V was cut back by 3 bases and J by 2 bases. Looked up from germline, CDR1 is MRHNA and CDR2 is SNTAGT. The CDR3 here is CASSESADRTYNEQFF. The CDR3 DNA follows: TGTGCCAGCAGTGAATCCGCGGACAGGACCTACAATGAGCAGTTCTTC.

V gene TRBV11-2 combines with J gene TRBJ2-5; 9 bases match TRBD2. This CDR3 is built from 15 residues. Germline-derived CDR1 and CDR2 are SGHAT and FQNNGV. In nucleotides, the CDR3 is TGTGGCTCGCGCCTAGCGGGAAACTACCAAGAGACCCAGTACTTC. As protein: CGSRLAGNYQETQYF. Full variable domain (outside the CDR3, taken from reference TRBV11-2 and TRBJ2-5): EAGVAQSPRYKIIEKRQSVAFWCNPISGHATLYWYQQILGQGPKLLIQFQNNGVVDDSQLPKDRFSAERLKGVDSTLKIQPAKLEDSAVYLCGSRLAGNYQETQYFGPGTRLLVL.

The V call is TRBV5-1, the J call TRBJ1-5; D is uncertain. Germline CDR1 is SGHRS and CDR2 is YFSETQ. Trimming shortened V by 0 bases and J by 3 bases, and 7 bases separated the two germline ends. This CDR3 region has 14 residues. CDR3 region: CASSLAGINQPQHF. DNA of the CDR3: TGCGCCAGCAGCTTGGCGGGGATCAATCAGCCCCAGCATTTT.

The CDR3 region has the DNA TGCGCCAGCAGCTTAGGGTCCGGGTCTGAAGCTTTCTTT. Its protein product is CASSLGSGSEAFF. This chain links TRBV5-1 with TRBJ1-1; D remains ambiguous. There are 13 residues in the CDR3. V shed 2 bases and J shed 6 bases, with 11 bases lying between them. CDR1 and CDR2 (germline): SGHRS, YFSETQ.

The chain joins TRBV4-1 to TRBJ2-1; 11 bases are a match to TRBD2. Germline V CDR1 and CDR2: MGHRA, YSYEKL. This CDR3 is 19 amino acids long. V lost 0 bases and J lost 8; bases outside the gene matches: 15. CDR3 sequence: CASSQDEGEGSGRADEQFF. Here the CDR3 DNA reads TGCGCCAGCAGCCAAGATGAGGGGGAGGGTAGCGGGAGGGCTGATGAGCAGTTCTTC.

Points on this clonotype: The junction departs from germline at one end; a sequencing error may be responsible. The chain carries TRBV4-3 and TRBJ2-7, with D possibly being TRBD1 (5 bases). This CDR3 comprises 15 residues. Germline V CDR1 and CDR2: LGHNA, YSLEER. The CDR3 sequence is CASSQDRQKVYVQYF. The CDR3 nucleotides are TGCGCCAGCAGCCAAGATCGACAGAAAGTGTACGTGCAGTACTTC.

The chain carries TRBV4-1 and TRBJ1-2; no clear D gene. V shed 2 bases and J shed 8 bases, with 15 bases lying between them. The CDR3 sequence is 14 residues long. The germline V gene has CDR1 MGHRA and CDR2 YSYEKL. The CDR3, as DNA: TGCGCCAGCAGCCAACTCGAGGGATCGGGAGGCTACACCTTC. Encoded protein: CASSQLEGSGGYTF.

This sequence joins TRBV2 and TRBJ1-5; D possibly corresponds to TRBD1 (6 bases). This CDR3 contains 16 residues. In germline, CDR1 is SNHLY, CDR2 FYNNEI. Deletions cut 2 bases from V and 1 base from J, with 12 bases between. DNA for the CDR3: TGTGCCAGCAGTGAATCCCTGGGACACAGCAATCAGCCCCAGCATTTT. Its protein is CASSESLGHSNQPQHF.

The gene calls are TRBV13 and TRBJ2-5; 8 bases align to TRBD2. Per the germline V gene, CDR1 is PRHDT and CDR2 is FYEKMQ (reference sequence). Unmatched junction bases numbered 21, after V lost 2 bases and J lost 4 bases. The CDR3 has 20 amino acids. The CDR3 DNA reads as TGTGCCAGCAGCTTATGGGCTAGCGGGCTCCATCAACCTATGGGAGAGACCCAGTACTTC. This gives the protein CASSLWASGLHQPMGETQYF.

The V call is TRBV28, the J call TRBJ2-1; 9 bases map to TRBD1. CDR3 size: 17 residues. J gave up 10 bases and V 7 bases, and 20 bases lay outside the gene matches. Germline lookup yields CDR1 MDHEN and CDR2 SYDVKM. CDR3 DNA: TGTGCCAGCAACGCGGGACCGGGACAGGGTCGATCTTGGGAGCAGTTCTTC. Protein sequence: CASNAGPGQGRSWEQFF.